This TCR beta chain was identified during a study of naive and memory T cell subsets. General study points: From naive to CM, EM and EMRA, diversity decreased and Gini increased. Especially in CD8 cells, naive repertoires contained a few larger clonotypes, possibly CD45RA-re-expressing memory cells. Over 85% of naive TCR sequences appeared only once after error correction, unlike memory subsets.

Two oligonucleotides, mixed equimolar, formed the beta constant-region primer covering TRBC1 and TRBC2. The ligated cDNA underwent four PCR rounds using SP2 and nested alpha and beta constant-region primers. Ligation attached a single-stranded oligonucleotide with a 12-nucleotide UMI and the SP2 primer to the cDNA 3' end. From the UMI-ligation and nested PCR reads, TCRdb called clonotypes with MiXCR, one entry per CDR3 protein. The sample includes 99,000 or so distinct CDR3 sequences, about 14% of them seen just once. The CDR3 is made up of 11 amino acids. CDR1 and CDR2 (germline): MNHEY, SVGEGT. Trimming shortened V by 6 bases and J by 8 bases, and 10 bases separated the two germline ends. Turning to this clonotype: No antigen is known for it.

Material: naive CD8+ T cells from blood. This rearrangement joins TRBV6-2 or TRBV6-3 to TRBJ2-5; D uncertain. This TCR came from a human donor in good health. CDR3 residues: CASSPGFTQYF. In nucleotides, the CDR3 is TGTGCCAGCAGCCCAGGATTCACCCAGTACTTC.